The rows below give T cell receptor beta chains drawn from one sample of a study of response to subunit inactivated influenza vaccine. TCRdb reprocessed the RT-PCR reads via MiXCR and lists one record per CDR3 protein. The table lists about 540,000 distinct CDR3 sequences, approximately 24% of them singletons. The same sample was also studied in work on T cells expressing NK-cell markers.

The sample consisted of CD4+ T cells sorted from PBMCs, taken 11 to 12 days after vaccination. Receptor source: a man between 50 and 59 years old who received an inactivated influenza vaccine. Both conserved end residues are part of each CDR3. Clone sizes are given selectively: once, few, many, or a class where the clone is expanded.

CDR3 | length | J | size | V
CSTRDRDFYNEQFF | 14 | TRBJ2-1 | few | TRBV29-1
CASSRGGGGTDTQYF | 15 | TRBJ2-3 | few | TRBV6-1
CASSQDKSSYEQYF | 14 | TRBJ2-7 | few | TRBV4-2
CASSWRGRQETQYF | 14 | TRBJ2-5 | NA | TRBV6-2/TRBV6-3
CATSDENQPQHF | 12 | TRBJ1-5 | NA | TRBV24-1
CSARLQETLYF | 11 | TRBJ2-5 | NA | TRBV20-1
CSAPQNGEHTF | 11 | TRBJ1-2 | NA | TRBV20-1
CASSSRTGGDRGYTF | 15 | TRBJ1-2 | NA | TRBV7-2
CASSSTPGSGANVLTF | 16 | TRBJ2-6 | NA | TRBV12-3/TRBV12-4
CASSAGGDTQYF | 12 | TRBJ2-3 | few | TRBV7-7
CASSSRDKTYEQYF | 14 | TRBJ2-7 | NA | TRBV19
CASRSTGGNEQFF | 13 | TRBJ2-1 | NA | TRBV18
CASSQDRVDQPQHF | 14 | TRBJ1-5 | NA | TRBV7-9
CASSQLISGAYNEQFF | 16 | TRBJ2-1 | NA | TRBV12-3/TRBV12-4
CASSNTGASYEQYF | 14 | TRBJ2-7 | NA | TRBV19
CASSLVQAVQETQYF | 15 | TRBJ2-5 | NA | TRBV5-1
CASSPPEGWRSTDTQYF | 17 | TRBJ2-3 | NA | TRBV18
CASSLSNGAYEQYF | 14 | TRBJ2-7 | NA | TRBV5-1
CASSQRGGRYNSPLHF | 16 | TRBJ1-6 | NA | TRBV7-2
CASGDRDTEAFF | 12 | TRBJ1-1 | few | TRBV5-1
CATSRVPVTDTQYF | 14 | TRBJ2-3 | many | TRBV15
CASSLSGASWEQYF | 14 | TRBJ2-7 | NA | TRBV3-1
CASSPGLAGLEQYF | 14 | TRBJ2-7 | NA | TRBV5-1
CSVEQGSQPQHF | 12 | TRBJ1-5 | NA | TRBV29-1
CASSLQGTSNQPQHF | 15 | TRBJ1-5 | NA | TRBV12-3/TRBV12-4
CASSRGGYGYTF | 12 | TRBJ1-2 | many | TRBV7-6
CSVELAGVF | 9 | TRBJ2-3 | NA | TRBV29-1